The 28 T cell receptor beta chains below come from one sample, sequenced in a study of shared clonotypes between healthy human individuals. Sequencing was performed with immunoSEQ multiplex PCR; in TCRdb, only in-frame clones are kept and a portion is missing. Among about 480,000 clones listed, 60% to 80% were seen once. Sample: PBMCs. These receptor sequences come from a woman aged 40 to 49 in good health. Some clones in this sample may be carry-over from other donors' samples.

This clone was recorded once. The J gene is TRBJ1-2, the V gene TRBV28; D is possibly TRBD1 (6 bases). The CDR3 is 13 amino acids. The germline V gene has CDR1 MDHEN and CDR2 SYDVKM. V dropped 6 bases and J dropped 4 bases, with 12 bases sitting between them. The CDR3 sequence: CASRQTGTYGYTF. The CDR3 nucleotides are TGTGCCAGCAGACAGACAGGAACCTATGGCTACACCTTC.

The chain employs TRBV5-1 and TRBJ2-7, with no clear D. The CDR3 has 14 amino acids. The germline gives CDR1 SGHRS, CDR2 YFSETQ. V dropped 0 bases and J dropped 5 bases, with 12 bases sitting between them. CDR3 in amino acids: CASSLAYGIDEQYF. In DNA form, the CDR3 reads TGCGCCAGCAGCTTGGCTTATGGGATCGACGAGCAGTACTTC.

This rearrangement joins TRBV7-9 to TRBJ1-4, with D possibly TRBD1 on 5 matching bases. The CDR3 covers 15 residues. V gave up 4 bases and J gave up 7 bases, with 16 bases separating them. The germline V gene has CDR1 SEHNR and CDR2 FQNEAQ (reference sequence). As DNA, the CDR3 is TGTGCCAGCAGCTCTCTAGTGGGGGAGGTTGAAAAACTGTTTTTT. Translating it yields CASSSLVGEVEKLFF.

This rearrangement joins TRBV4-2 to TRBJ2-5; a possible D gene is TRBD2 (5 bases). The DNA matches TRBJ2-7 better at its end, which makes the J call doubtful. Germline-derived CDR1 and CDR2 are LGHNA and YNFKEQ. The CDR3 is 14 amino acids. CDR3 nucleotides: TGTGCCAGCAGCCAAGATTTACTAGCCTACGAGCAGTACTTC. It yields the protein CASSQDLLAYEQYF.

The J gene is TRBJ1-1, the V gene TRBV30; TRBD1 might be the D (5 bases). Germline V gives CDR1 GTSNPN, CDR2 SVGIG (reference sequence). Trimming removed 0 bases from V and 0 bases from J, with 14 bases in between. The CDR3 loop spans 16 amino acids. CDR3 loop: CAWSVPRGPMNTEAFF. The CDR3 DNA sequence: TGTGCCTGGAGTGTACCGAGGGGACCGATGAACACTGAAGCTTTCTTT.

The chain is built from TRBV4-2 and TRBJ2-7; D gene uncertain. Per germline, CDR1 LGHNA and CDR2 YNFKEQ. Trimming stripped 1 base from V and 5 bases from J, with 9 bases between. This CDR3 has 13 residues. The CDR3 region is CASSQGSVNEQYF. The CDR3 DNA follows: TGTGCCAGCAGCCAAGGATCGGTAAACGAGCAGTACTTC.

Comments on this clone: A read error may explain this, as a much larger clone is one base away. The sample has other DNA sequences that encode this CDR3 too. This sequence joins TRBV7-8 and TRBJ2-7; D unclear. Germline V gives CDR1 SGHVS, CDR2 FQNEAQ. Trimming took 5 bases from V and 2 from J, leaving 4 bases between them. CDR3 size: 11 residues. CDR3 sequence reads: CASSPAYEQYF. Written as DNA, the CDR3 is TGTGCCAGCAGCCCTGCCTACGAGCAGTACTTC.

The chain is built from TRBV7-2 and TRBJ2-2; TRBD2 matches at 8 bases. Germline-derived CDR1 and CDR2 are SGHTA and FQGNSA. After removal of 5 bases from V and 7 bases from J, the junction contained 6 bases not matched to a gene. This CDR3 spans 14 amino acids. The CDR3 coding sequence is TGTGCCAGCAGCCCCCGGGGGGGAGGCGGGGAGCTGTTTTTT. Its protein product is CASSPRGGGGELFF.

Points on this clone: Different DNA sequences within this sample yield the same CDR3. The chain has TRBV15 and TRBJ2-1; 7 positions match TRBD2. This CDR3 contains 16 residues. V lost 5 bases and J lost 9; bases outside the gene matches: 16. In germline, CDR1 is LNHNV, CDR2 YYDKDF (reference sequence). The CDR3 region has the DNA TGTGCCACCAGCCTATACCCACGGGAGGTCCAGGTTGAGCAGTTCTTC. Translating gives CATSLYPREVQVEQFF.

The rearrangement links TRBV6-4 to TRBJ1-1, with 9 bases identical to TRBD1. CDR1 is MRHNA, CDR2 SNTAGT, per germline. This CDR3 spans 18 amino acids. The trim removed 7 bases at V and 1 base at J, leaving 16 bases unmatched. Written as DNA, the CDR3 is TGTGCCAGCACCCCGGACGGGACAGGGTTCCCTTCGAACACTGAAGCTTTCTTT. Encoded protein: CASTPDGTGFPSNTEAFF.

The chain uses TRBV30 and TRBJ1-2; D may be TRBD1 (5 bases). The CDR3 consists of 12 residues. CDR1 and CDR2 from the germline V gene are GTSNPN and SVGIG (reference sequence). The V and J ends lost 4 bases and 8 bases respectively, with 14 bases between them. The CDR3 here is CAWKNGGIGYTF. Written as DNA, the CDR3 is TGTGCCTGGAAAAATGGGGGGATAGGCTACACCTTC.

The chain combines TRBV4-3 with TRBJ1-2; tentative D call: TRBD1 (5 bases). There are 14 residues in the CDR3. V lost 0 bases and J 5 bases, leaving 10 bases between the germline ends. The germline CDR1 and CDR2 sequences are LGHNA and YSLEER. The CDR3 spells CASSQDRAGYGYTF. CDR3 DNA sequence: TGCGCCAGCAGCCAAGACAGGGCTGGTTATGGCTACACCTTC.

This chain connects TRBV9 to TRBJ2-3; 7 bases fit TRBD1. With V trimmed by 4 bases and J by 0 bases, 5 bases remained unmatched. The CDR3 extends over 15 amino acids. Looked up from germline, CDR1 is SGDLS and CDR2 is YYNGEE. The CDR3 nucleotides read TGTGCCAGCAGCACCCTGACAGGGAGCACAGATACGCAGTATTTT. Its protein product is CASSTLTGSTDTQYF.

The V call is TRBV5-1, the J call TRBJ2-3; D not resolved. The CDR3 covers 13 residues. The germline V and J ends were trimmed by 1 base and 6 bases, with 9 bases remaining between them. Germline CDR1 and CDR2: SGHRS and YFSETQ. The CDR3 DNA reads as TGCGCCAGCAGCTTGTCATCTTACGATACGCAGTATTTT. It is translated as CASSLSSYDTQYF.

The V gene is TRBV10-3, the J gene TRBJ1-1; the D gene is possibly TRBD1 (6 bases). CDR3 length: 15 residues. Germline CDR1 is ENHRY and CDR2 is SYGVKD. The V end was cut by 6 bases, the J end by 1 base, with 15 bases between. The CDR3 region is CAISSRTASNTEAFF. CDR3 in DNA: TGTGCCATCAGCTCTCGGACAGCATCGAACACTGAAGCTTTCTTT.

The chain is built from TRBV7-2 and TRBJ2-2, with TRBD2 as a possible D gene (5 bases). This CDR3 contains 14 residues. The V gene's germline CDR1 is SGHTA and CDR2 FQGNSA. V lost 1 base and J lost 7, with 10 bases in between. The chain's CDR3 is CASSLVRGVGELFF. In DNA form, the CDR3 reads TGTGCCAGCAGCTTAGTCCGGGGTGTCGGGGAGCTGTTTTTT.

The V call is TRBV5-5, the J call TRBJ1-5; possible D gene TRBD1, 5 bases. Trimming shortened V by 2 bases and J by 1 base, and 10 bases separated the two germline ends. The CDR3 totals 15 residues. CDR1 is SGHKS, CDR2 YYEKEE, per germline (reference sequence). CDR3 protein: CASSFGTVSNQPQHF. The CDR3 DNA reads TGTGCCAGCAGCTTTGGGACCGTAAGCAATCAGCCCCAGCATTTT.

V gene TRBV19 combines with J gene TRBJ1-4; tentatively, D is TRBD1 (6 bases). Germline-derived CDR1 and CDR2 are LNHDA and SQIVND (reference sequence). This CDR3 contains 15 residues. V was clipped by 4 bases and J by 6 bases, with 15 bases between them. Here the CDR3 reads CASSTIGQSYEKLFF. DNA of the CDR3: TGTGCCAGTAGTACAATCGGACAGAGTTATGAAAAACTGTTTTTT. The full variable domain, its missing parts supplied by reference TRBV19 and TRBJ1-4, is DGGITQSPKYLFRKEGQNVTLSCEQNLNHDAMYWYRQDPGQGLRLIYYSQIVNDFQKGDIAEGYSVSREKKESFPLTVTSAQKNPTAFYLCASSTIGQSYEKLFFGSGTQLSVL.

Of note for this clone: One end of the junction is discordant with germline, which a read error may explain. The rearrangement uses TRBV7-7 and TRBJ2-5, with D perhaps TRBD2 (5 bases). This CDR3 spans 15 amino acids. The V gene's germline CDR1 is SSHAT and CDR2 FNYEAQ (reference sequence). This chain's CDR3 is CASSLAFSGQETQYF. Written as DNA, the CDR3 is TGTGCTAGCAGCTTAGCGTTTTCGGGGCAAGAGACCCAGTACTTC.

The chain couples TRBV6-1 to TRBJ2-7; TRBD2 matches 7 bases. The CDR3 spans 15 residues. With 8 bases clipped from V and 3 bases from J, the junction kept 13 bases outside the gene matches. Per the germline V gene, CDR1 is MNHNS and CDR2 is SASEGT. The CDR3 loop is CASDIRAGEGYEQYF. CDR3 sequence (DNA): TGTGCCAGCGACATTCGCGCGGGAGAAGGCTACGAGCAGTACTTC.

The chain couples TRBV19 to TRBJ1-5, with D tentatively TRBD1 (5 bases). V was trimmed by 2 bases and J by 4 bases, leaving 9 bases between them. CDR3 length: 14 residues. Germline CDR1 and CDR2: LNHDA and SQIVND (reference sequence). The CDR3 reads CASSITRENQPQHF. As DNA, the CDR3 is TGTGCCAGTAGTATAACCAGGGAGAATCAGCCCCAGCATTTT.

V usage is TRBV29-1 and J usage is TRBJ2-3; the D gene is possibly TRBD2 (6 bases). This CDR3 is built from 13 residues. Trimming removed 8 bases from V and 0 bases from J, with 12 bases in between. The germline CDR1 and CDR2 sequences are SQVTM and ANQGSEA. The CDR3: CSHRSGSTDTQYF. The DNA for the CDR3 is TGCAGCCACCGTAGCGGAAGCACAGATACGCAGTATTTT.

This chain joins TRBV19 and TRBJ2-2, with TRBD1 identical over 9 bases. Germline values: CDR1 LNHDA, CDR2 SQIVND (reference sequence). The CDR3 contains 14 residues. Germline trimming cut 7 bases from V and 4 bases from J; bases unmatched to any gene: 4. CDR3 region: CASKGQGGTGELFF. For the CDR3, the DNA is TGTGCCAGTAAGGGACAGGGAGGCACCGGGGAGCTGTTTTTT.

The rearrangement links TRBV7-2 to TRBJ2-7, with D unresolved. CDR1 is SGHTA, CDR2 FQGNSA, per germline. The CDR3 contains 18 residues. V shed 5 bases and J shed 4 bases, with 27 bases lying between them. Here the CDR3 DNA reads TGTGCCAGCAGCCTTAGGTCCACTACCGGCAGTGGAACTTACGAGCAGTACTTC. Translated: CASSLRSTTGSGTYEQYF.

The V gene is TRBV5-4, the J gene TRBJ2-1, with 7 bases aligning to TRBD2. CDR1 is SGHNT, CDR2 YYREEE, per germline (reference sequence). Trimming took 3 bases from V and 8 from J; bases not matched to a gene: 11. CDR3 length: 15 amino acids. The chain's CDR3 is CASSSWKAGRYEQFF. Written as DNA, the CDR3 is TGTGCCAGCAGCTCCTGGAAAGCGGGACGATATGAGCAGTTCTTC.

As concerns this clone: Other DNA sequences from this sample encode an identical CDR3 as well. The rearrangement joins TRBV28 to TRBJ2-5, with 7 bases that match TRBD2. The CDR3 has 14 amino acids. V was pared by 3 bases and J by 5 bases, with 6 bases of the junction left unmatched. Germline V CDR1 and CDR2: MDHEN, SYDVKM. CDR3 bases: TGTGCCAGCAGTTTGGGCGGGAGCGGGGAGACCCAGTACTTC. Translation: CASSLGGSGETQYF.

Note on this clone: An end of the junction does not agree with germline; a read error may underlie this. This chain links TRBV7-7 with TRBJ2-2; TRBD2 aligns across 12 bases. The CDR3 totals 15 residues. Germline loops: CDR1 SSHAT, CDR2 FNYEAQ (reference sequence). For the CDR3, the DNA is TGTGCTAGCAGCTCCGGACTAGCGGGAACCGGGGAGCTGTTTTTT. Residues: CASSSGLAGTGELFF. Variable domain in full (rest from reference TRBV7-7 and TRBJ2-2): GAGVSQSPRYKVTKRGQDVTLRCDPISSHATLYWYQQALGQGPEFLTYFNYEAQPDKSGLPSDRFSAERPEGSISTLTIQRTEQRDSAMYRCASSSGLAGTGELFFGEGSRLTVL.

The chain uses TRBV5-5 and TRBJ2-2; 7 positions agree with TRBD2. The germline gives CDR1 SGHKS, CDR2 YYEKEE (reference sequence). The CDR3 covers 15 residues. J gave up 4 bases and V 1 base, and 4 bases lay outside the gene matches. The CDR3 reads CASSLRGEGTGELFF. The DNA of the CDR3 is TGTGCCAGCAGCTTGCGAGGGGAGGGCACCGGGGAGCTGTTTTTT.